This T cell receptor beta chain was identified during a study of T cells in Graves' hyperthyroidism and ophthalmopathy. Concerning this clonotype: The antigen is unknown.

Findings of the study overall: A model of 13 V-J features distinguished ophthalmopathy from stable hyperthyroidism. Also found in blood were most expanded thyroid clonotypes above 0.001.

This CDR3 has 19 amino acids. V lost 4 bases, J lost 0 bases, and 11 bases stayed unmatched. In germline, CDR1 is KGHSH, CDR2 LQKENI. The PBMCs studied were ones that came from 10 ml fresh peripheral blood. Authors of the study amplified TCR beta CDR3 regions from RNA transcripts. The HTBI primer set was used in a first-round RT-PCR of the TCR CDR3. Each CDR3 protein is one row after TCRdb ran MiXCR on the multiplex PCR reads. Of around 450,000 distinct CDR3 sequences listed, 15% to 17% were seen once; the top ten hold roughly 7.7%. The genes are TRBV18 and TRBJ2-2, with 10 bases that match TRBD1. The clonotype comes from a woman aged 18-30 years with Graves' hyperthyroidism. The sample taken for sequencing was blood. CDR3 sequence reads: CASSQFPGTGETNTGELFF. The DNA of the CDR3 is TGTGCCAGCTCACAATTTCCCGGGACAGGGGAGACGAACACCGGGGAGCTGTTTTTT.